Each of the 13 T cell receptor beta chains below was sequenced from the same sample in a study of tumor-infiltrating lymphocytes in primary liver carcinoma. Synthesis of TCR beta cDNA was carried out from approximately 0.55 ug total RNA with a constant-region primer. Slightly modified ARM-PCR served as the procedure for the TCR beta libraries. These libraries came from three rounds of nested multiplex PCR. Rounds one and two of PCR, each of around 9 cycles, were primed with TRBV1-TRBV30 forward primers and a C-beta reverse primer. TCRdb recomputed calls from the multiplex PCR reads with MiXCR, one row per CDR3 protein. This table holds some 22,000 distinct CDR3 sequences, approximately 77% found once. Unsorted bulk tissue, roughly 19-33 mg of it, served as the source for co-extraction of RNA and DNA. Source material: liver tumor tissue from sampling region 5. Noted subset: tumor region T5, tumor centre. The receptors originated from a woman under 40 with primary liver carcinoma and hepatitis B virus infection.

Note on this clonotype: A single base separates this from a much larger clone, so it may be a read error. The V and J genes are TRBV7-3 and TRBJ2-1; TRBD1 agrees at 11 bases. The V segment lost 5 bases and the J segment 11 bases; nucleotides outside the gene matches: 8. The CDR3 consists of 14 residues. Germline lookup yields CDR1 SGHTA and CDR2 FQGTGA. The CDR3 nucleotides read TGTGCCAGCAGCCCGTGGGACAGGGGGAATAAGCAGTTCTTC. Amino acids: CASSPWDRGNKQFF.

Note on this clonotype: Since the CDR3 does not end with the conserved phenylalanine or tryptophan, this likely comes from a read error. It is unclear where the CDR3 begins or ends on the DNA, so no DNA is shown, and the CDR3 is as TCRdb lists it. The CDR3: CASCAEYGELFY. V usage is TRBV11-2 and J usage is TRBJ2-2. Germline V gives CDR1 SGHAT, CDR2 FQNNGV. The length of the CDR3 is 12 amino acids, counting both ends.

To note about this clonotype: In this CDR3 the conserved last residue, phenylalanine or tryptophan, is missing, so a read error is likely. The chain has TRBV4-3 and TRBJ2-3, with no clear D. CDR1 and CDR2 (germline): LGHNA, YSLEER. This CDR3 spans 18 amino acids. The CDR3 region has the DNA TGCGCCAGTAGCCAGTCGGTCTGGCTGGGTGGTCCCGATGATACACAGTATTAT. Translating it yields CASSQSVWLGGPDDTQYY.

V and J are TRBV11-2 and TRBJ1-1, with 11 positions matching TRBD1. Germline CDR1 is SGHAT and CDR2 is FQNNGV. Trimming at V came to 5 bases and at J to 2 bases, leaving 19 bases not matched to a gene. The CDR3 length is 20 residues. CDR3 protein: CASSAQDRGRKRYSNTEAFF. The CDR3, as DNA: TGTGCCAGCAGCGCTCAGGACAGGGGGCGCAAGAGGTACAGTAACACTGAAGCTTTCTTT.

About this clonotype: The junction does not match germline at one end; this may be a read error. This chain connects TRBV10-2 to TRBJ2-1; possibly TRBD2 for D (5 bases). The CDR3 is made up of 14 amino acids. Germline lookup yields CDR1 WSHSY and CDR2 SAAADI. Written as DNA, the CDR3 is TGCGGCAGCAAGCGGAGAAAGGGTTACAATGAGCAGTTCTTC. Its translation is CGSKRRKGYNEQFF.

This clonotype rates as medium-sized. This rearrangement joins TRBV12-3 or TRBV12-4 to TRBJ2-2; the match to TRBD2 covers 10 bases. This CDR3 has 16 amino acids. V shed 5 bases and J 7 bases; nucleotides not matched to a gene: 10. The CDR3 sequence is CASSPRASGSYGELFF. CDR3 nucleotides: TGTGCCAGCAGTCCACGGGCTAGCGGGAGTTACGGGGAGCTGTTTTTT.

This chain connects TRBV14 to TRBJ2-7; 8 nucleotides align to TRBD1. J was trimmed by 8 bases and V by 6 bases; bases with no gene match: 9. From germline, CDR1 is SGHDN and CDR2 FVKESK. The CDR3 length is 13 residues. The CDR3 region is CASSLGQGEKQYF. The CDR3 DNA is TGTGCCAGCAGTTTAGGACAGGGAGAGAAGCAGTACTTC.

Only one count was recorded for this clonotype. The missing conserved phenylalanine or tryptophan at the end of this CDR3 makes a read error likely. The chain links TRBV29-1 to TRBJ2-3, with TRBD2 as a possible D gene (8 bases). Germline V gene data show CDR1 as SQVTM and CDR2 as ANQGSEA. This CDR3 comprises 24 residues. The CDR3 DNA is TGCAGTGTAGATCAGATACAAGGCCGACAGGGTTCGGCGGAAACTAGCGGAGGCACAGATACGCAGTATCTT. Its translation is CSVDQIQGRQGSAETSGGTDTQYL.

A word on this clonotype: The germline gene is not matched at one end of the junction; a read error may be the cause. The V gene is TRBV30, the J gene TRBJ2-4; tentatively, D is TRBD1 (6 bases). CDR3 length: 16 residues. The V gene's germline CDR1 is GTSNPN and CDR2 SVGIG (reference sequence). CDR3 residues: CVWSVFGGQAKNIEYF. CDR3 bases: TGTGTCTGGAGTGTTTTTGGGGGCCAAGCCAAAAACATTGAGTACTTC.

As concerns this clonotype: A read error may produce the germline difference seen at one junction end. The V gene is TRBV12-3 or TRBV12-4, the J gene TRBJ2-2, with D perhaps assigned TRBD1 or TRBD2 (6 bases each). The CDR3 totals 15 residues. The CDR3 loop reads CANREWDTNIGELFF. DNA of the CDR3: TGTGCCAACCGGGAGTGGGACACGAACATCGGGGAGCTGTTCTTT.

A remark on this clonotype: A much larger clone sits a single nucleotide away, making a read error possible. This rearrangement joins TRBV9 to TRBJ2-2, with D possibly matching TRBD2 (5 bases). CDR1 and CDR2 (germline): SGDLS, YYNGEE. This CDR3 has 16 amino acids. Trimming shortened V by 4 bases and J by 7 bases, and 20 bases separated the two germline ends. The DNA of the CDR3 is TGTGCCAGCAGCCTAACTGGGAGCGCAGCTCGCGGGGAGCTGTTTTTT. This encodes CASSLTGSAARGELFF.

In the case of this clonotype: Mismatch with germline at one junction end may stem from a read error. The rearrangement links TRBV7-9 to TRBJ2-1, with 8 nucleotides matching TRBD2. Germline values: CDR1 SEHNR, CDR2 FQNEAQ (reference sequence). The CDR3 consists of 16 residues. The CDR3 region is CARSLGTSGARNEQFF. In DNA form, the CDR3 reads TGTGCCAGGAGCTTAGGGACTAGTGGAGCTAGGAATGAGCAGTTCTTC.

With regard to this clonotype: The junction departs from the called germline gene at one end, perhaps through a read error. This rearrangement joins TRBV4-3 to TRBJ2-1, with D perhaps TRBD2 (6 bases). Germline lookup yields CDR1 LGHNA and CDR2 YSLEER. CDR3 length equals 16 residues. The chain's CDR3 is CASSQGAGSSHNEQSF. In nucleotides, the CDR3 is TGCGCCAGCAGCCAAGGTGCGGGAAGCTCCCACAATGAGCAGTCCTTC.